A selection of T cell receptor beta chains follows, all from one sample in a study of breast tumors, draining lymph nodes, adjacent tissues. One entry per CDR3 protein, called by TCRdb with MiXCR from the multiplex PCR reads. The table includes 150,000 to 200,000 distinct CDR3 sequences, roughly 29% detected once. Input material: axillary lymph node tissue. Receptor source: a female donor with breast cancer. Some clones in this sample may be carry-over from other donors' samples. CDR3s include the opening cysteine and the closing phenylalanine or tryptophan. D genes are given only for firm matches. Size values are once, few and many counts, or a class for expanded clones, and some rows have none.

cdr3_aa cdr3_nt j_call d_call v_call clone_size
CASSLEAGTWSYNEQFF TGTGCCAGCAGCTTAGAGGCTGGGACCTGGTCCTACAATGAGCAGTTCTTC TRBJ2-1 - TRBV7-6 many
CASSQGVSSAQLYYEQYF TGCGCCAGCAGCCAAGGGGTTTCTAGCGCCCAACTCTACTACGAGCAGTACTTC TRBJ2-7 - TRBV4-3 many
CASSQPDRGKYGYTF TGTGCCAGCAGCCAGCCGGACAGGGGGAAGTATGGCTACACCTTC TRBJ1-2 TRBD1 TRBV11-2 many
CASSFDGIAEGYTF TGTGCCAGCAGCTTCGACGGGATCGCGGAGGGCTACACCTTC TRBJ1-2 - TRBV12-3/TRBV12-4 many
CASSLPLTQETQYF TGTGCCAGCAGTTTACCCCTAACACAAGAGACCCAGTACTTC TRBJ2-5 - TRBV7-9 -
CASSAGQGGQETQYF TGTGCCAGCAGTGCCGGACAGGGCGGTCAAGAGACCCAGTACTTC TRBJ2-5 TRBD1 TRBV2 few
CASSYSGTGNSPLHF TGCGCCAGCAGTTACTCCGGGACAGGAAATTCACCCCTCCACTTT TRBJ1-6 TRBD1 TRBV6-6 -
CASSFQAGVSYNEQFF TGTGCCAGCAGCTTCCAAGCGGGAGTCTCCTACAATGAGCAGTTCTTC TRBJ2-1 TRBD2 TRBV7-3 many
CASSDWTVAKNIQYF TGTGCCAGCAGTGACTGGACGGTAGCCAAAAACATTCAGTACTTC TRBJ2-4 - TRBV6-6 few
CASSIYDRGPNQPQHF TGTGCCAGTAGTATCTATGACAGGGGGCCGAATCAGCCCCAGCATTTT TRBJ1-5 TRBD1 TRBV19 -
CATQNKGNTDTQYF TGTGCCACTCAGAACAAGGGGAACACAGATACGCAGTATTTT TRBJ2-3 - TRBV19 many
CASSHSLWSQGKIAYEQYF TGTGCCAGCAGTCACTCTTTGTGGTCACAGGGGAAAATCGCCTACGAGCAGTACTTC TRBJ2-7 TRBD1 TRBV6-2/TRBV6-3 -
CASSPAGGRFYGYTF TGCGCCAGCAGCCCGGCGGGGGGCCGATTCTATGGCTACACCTTC TRBJ1-2 - TRBV5-1 many
CASSSSYLAGNNEKLFF TGTGCCAGCAGCTCGTCCTACCTTGCAGGGAATAATGAAAAACTGTTTTTT TRBJ1-4 - TRBV7-2 many
CASSLELYYGYTF TGTGCCAGCAGCTTGGAACTCTACTATGGCTACACCTTC TRBJ1-2 - TRBV11-2 many
CASSLGFTGELFF TGTGCCAGCAGCTTAGGGTTCACCGGGGAGCTGTTTTTT TRBJ2-2 - TRBV7-8 -
CATSDSSSHQPQHF TGTGCCACCAGTGATAGTAGTTCCCATCAGCCCCAGCATTTT TRBJ1-5 - TRBV24-1 -
CAWSGTGELFF TGTGCCTGGAGTGGAACCGGGGAGCTGTTTTTT TRBJ2-2 - TRBV30 many
CASSPKTVVGGPTSGVGFLLHF TGTGCCAGTAGCCCTAAGACAGTGGTTGGCGGGCCTACGAGTGGGGTTGGGTTTCTCCTCCACTTT TRBJ1-6 - TRBV19 -
CARPQRPYNQPQHF TGCGCCAGGCCCCAGCGACCCTACAATCAGCCCCAGCATTTT TRBJ1-5 - TRBV5-1 many
CSACKQGRASEQYF TGCAGTGCTTGCAAACAGGGGAGGGCCTCCGAGCAGTACTTC TRBJ2-7 - TRBV20-1 -
CASSDRGAGGKLFF TGTGCCAGCAGTGACAGGGGGGCCGGAGGAAAACTGTTTTTT TRBJ1-4 TRBD1 TRBV2 -
CSARDGDGEQFF TGCAGTGCTAGAGATGGGGACGGTGAGCAGTTCTTC TRBJ2-1 - TRBV20-1 many
CASGMLGIGYYGYAF TGTGCCAGTGGTATGTTAGGGATCGGGTACTATGGCTACGCCTTC TRBJ1-2 - TRBV19 -
CASSHSRGQPQFDYGYTF TGTGCCAGCAGTCACTCGCGGGGGCAGCCCCAGTTCGACTATGGCTACACCTTC TRBJ1-2 - TRBV6-6 -
CASSPLGQGYNEQFF TGTGCCAGCTCACCCCTGGGACAGGGTTACAATGAGCAGTTCTTC TRBJ2-1 TRBD1 TRBV18 -
CASPPPFSYEQYF TGTGCCAGCCCCCCCCCCTTTTCCTACGAGCAGTACTTC TRBJ2-7 - TRBV6-1 -
CASSSQGLNTEAFF TGTGCCAGCAGCTCACAGGGGTTGAACACTGAAGCTTTCTTT TRBJ1-1 TRBD1 TRBV7-6 -
CASGATGGETQYF TGTGCCAGCGGAGCTACTGGCGGAGAGACCCAGTACTTC TRBJ2-5 - TRBV6-2/TRBV6-3 many
CASSLPGTSDSYEQYF TGCGCCAGCAGCTTACCCGGGACTAGCGACTCCTACGAGCAGTACTTC TRBJ2-7 TRBD2 TRBV5-1 many
CASSSITSGVAETQYF TGCGCCAGCAGCTCGATTACTAGCGGGGTAGCAGAGACCCAGTACTTC TRBJ2-5 TRBD2 TRBV5-1 many
CSARGQSSYNSPLHF TGCAGTGCTAGGGGCCAGAGCTCCTATAATTCACCCCTCCACTTT TRBJ1-6 - TRBV20-1 many
CSAAQAGRGQETQYF TGCAGTGCTGCCCAAGCGGGAAGGGGGCAAGAGACCCAGTACTTC TRBJ2-5 - TRBV20-1 -
CASGAGTASSYEQYF TGTGCCAGCGGCGCCGGGACAGCAAGCTCCTACGAGCAGTACTTC TRBJ2-7 TRBD1 TRBV5-5 many
CSATSISGTGGYQPQHF TGCAGTGCTACCTCAATATCCGGGACAGGGGGATATCAGCCCCAGCATTTT TRBJ1-5 TRBD1 TRBV20-1 many
CASSAPPDPPRTQYF TGTGCCAGCAGTGCCCCGCCGGACCCCCCGAGGACCCAGTACTTC TRBJ2-5 - TRBV28 -
CASSPGQGSTEAFF TGTGCCAGCAGTCCAGGACAGGGTTCCACTGAAGCTTTCTTT TRBJ1-1 TRBD1 TRBV12-3/TRBV12-4 once